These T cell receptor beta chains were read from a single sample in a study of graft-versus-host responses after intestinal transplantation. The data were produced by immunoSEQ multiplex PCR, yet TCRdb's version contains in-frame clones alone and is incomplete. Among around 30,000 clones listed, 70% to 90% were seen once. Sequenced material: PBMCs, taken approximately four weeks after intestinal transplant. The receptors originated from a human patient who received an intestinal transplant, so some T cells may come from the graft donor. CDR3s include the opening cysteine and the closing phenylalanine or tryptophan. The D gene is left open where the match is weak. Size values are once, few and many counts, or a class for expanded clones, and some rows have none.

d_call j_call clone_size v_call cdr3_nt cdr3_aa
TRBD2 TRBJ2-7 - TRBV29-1 TGCAGCGGGCTAGCGGGAGGGTACGAGCAGTACTTC CSGLAGGYEQYF
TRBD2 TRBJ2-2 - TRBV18 TGTGCCAGCTCCTTACTAGCGGCGAACACCGGGGAGCTGTTTTTT CASSLLAANTGELFF
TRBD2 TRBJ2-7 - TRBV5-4 TGTGCCAGCAGCTTGGGGGTAGTTAGCGGGACATACGAGCAGTACTTC CASSLGVVSGTYEQYF
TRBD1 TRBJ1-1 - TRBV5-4 TGTGCCAGCAGCCCGGGACAGGGATTCCCGAACACTGAAGCTTTCTTT CASSPGQGFPNTEAFF
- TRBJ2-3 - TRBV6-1 TGTGCCAGCAGTCAGACAGGGAGGCGGGATACGCAGTATTTT CASSQTGRRDTQYF
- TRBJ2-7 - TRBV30 TGTGCCTGGTCGAGCAGGGGCCGACAGCTTACCTACGAGCAGTACTTC CAWSSRGRQLTYEQYF
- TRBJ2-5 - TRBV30 TGTGCCTGGTCGAGCGCCGGGGAGACCCAGTACTTC CAWSSAGETQYF
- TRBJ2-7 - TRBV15 TGTGCCACCAGCAGAGATCTTGGGATTTCCTACGAGCAGTACTTC CATSRDLGISYEQYF
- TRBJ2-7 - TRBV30 TGTGCCTGGAGGGGCTACCCAGCCTCCTACGAGCAGTACTTC CAWRGYPASYEQYF
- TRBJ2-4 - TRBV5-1 TGCGCCAGCAGCTTGGAAGAGCAGGGGCTCCTAGCCAAAAACATTCAGTACTTC CASSLEEQGLLAKNIQYF
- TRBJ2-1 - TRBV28 TGTGCCAGCAGTTTCCTTGGCTACAATGAGCAGTTCTTC CASSFLGYNEQFF
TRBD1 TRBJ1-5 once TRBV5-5 TGTGCCAGCAGCTTGGGGCAGGGGGCTTATCAGCCCCAGCATTTT CASSLGQGAYQPQHF
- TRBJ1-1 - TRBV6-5 TGTGCCAGCAGCCCCGACAGGATAGAAGCTTTCTTT CASSPDRIEAFF
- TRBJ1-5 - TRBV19 TGTGCCAGTAGTATAGATTTTACAGTTGGAGTATCCGGCAATCAGCCCCAGCATTTT CASSIDFTVGVSGNQPQHF
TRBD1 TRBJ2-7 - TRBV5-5 TGTGCCAGCAGCTCTAGGACAGGGCGCTACGAGCAGTACTTC CASSSRTGRYEQYF
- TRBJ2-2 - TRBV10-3 TGTGCCATCAGGGGTAATAACACCGGGGAGCTGTTTTTT CAIRGNNTGELFF
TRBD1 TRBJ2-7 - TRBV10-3 TGTGCCATCAGTGTACGACAGGGCCCTTACGAGCAGTACTTC CAISVRQGPYEQYF
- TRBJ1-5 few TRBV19 TGTGCCAGTAGCTGGGACGGTTATAGCAATCAGCCCCAGCATTTT CASSWDGYSNQPQHF
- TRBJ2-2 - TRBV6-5 TGTGCCAGCAGTTACCTCCAGTACACCGGGGAGCTGTTTTTT CASSYLQYTGELFF
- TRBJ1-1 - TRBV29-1 TGCAGCGTTGCAGAGGGAATGAACACTGAAGCTTTCTTT CSVAEGMNTEAFF
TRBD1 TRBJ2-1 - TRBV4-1 TGCGCCAGCAGCCAATTTCTGGCTGGACAGGGAGCGTCCTACAATGAGCAGTTCTTC CASSQFLAGQGASYNEQFF
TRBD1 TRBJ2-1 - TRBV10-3 TGTGCCATCAGGGAAGGGGGCGAGGGATTGGATGAGCAGTTCTTC CAIREGGEGLDEQFF
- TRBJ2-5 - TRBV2 TGTGCCAGCAGTGAGTACCCCCCTCCGGAGACCCAGTACTTC CASSEYPPPETQYF
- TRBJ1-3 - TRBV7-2 TGTGCCAGCAGCTTGCGGGGGTCTGCTGGAAACACCATATATTTT CASSLRGSAGNTIYF
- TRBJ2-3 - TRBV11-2 TGTGCCAGCAGCTCACAGGGATTTAGCACAGATACGCAGTATTTT CASSSQGFSTDTQYF
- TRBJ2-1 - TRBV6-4 TGTGCCACTCGGAAGGAGGTGGCCCTCAATGAGCAGTTCTTC CATRKEVALNEQFF
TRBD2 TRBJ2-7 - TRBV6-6 TGTGCCAGCACCAAAGACCTAGCGGGGGGGTCAGGCGAGCAGTACTTC CASTKDLAGGSGEQYF
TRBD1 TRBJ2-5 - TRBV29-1 TGCAGCGTTGAAGATTGGGACAGGGGTGGTGAGACCCAGTACTTC CSVEDWDRGGETQYF